This T cell receptor (beta chain) was retrieved from a study of T-cell memory formation after mild COVID-19 (dated by TCRdb to about 2021). In the study overall: TCR sequence clusters from the two donors were found to be largely donor specific. In a couple of donors, T-cell clones that expanded and contracted after mild COVID-19 were followed by sequencing TCRalpha and TCRbeta repertoires longitudinally. Two young, previously healthy adult volunteers, one female and one male, were included in the cohort.

The CDR1 and CDR2 encoded by the germline V gene are SGHRS and YFSETQ. CDR3 length: 16 amino acids, cysteine to phenylalanine. The only DNA kept is the CDR3, 48 bases in frame from the first base. The germline V end is reduced by 0 bases and the J end by 2 bases; junction bases left unmatched: 5. PBMCs were isolated by Ficoll-Paque density gradient centrifugation. Concerning this clonotype itself: This clone's antigen is unknown. No per-base quality is available; no much larger clone lies one base away.

The paper's findings and limits, for the study overall: Clones contracting from day 15 to 85 had balanced CD4/CD8 phenotypes, while a second wave expanding from day 15 to 37 was biased towards CD4+. Contracting CD4+ clones were found mainly in CM and EM memory subsets, while CD8+ clones were enriched in EMRA. Only two mild cases were covered by the study, and larger cohorts that include severe cases with pre-infection samples were considered necessary. Some responding clones were detected in pre-infection memory, which suggested that pre-existing cross-reactive memory T cells had joined the SARS-CoV-2 response. Whether the second-wave clones peaking on day 37 were SARS-CoV-2 specific was not confirmed.

The sequencing machine was an Illumina NovaSeq 6000. cDNA libraries for TCRalpha and TCRbeta were prepared by 5'RACE using constant-segment primers, with sample barcodes and unique molecular identifiers added. RNA was extracted from every sample with Trizol reagent. The libraries were amplified in two PCR steps, and the second step added a second sample barcode and Illumina TruSeq adapters. Sequencing of the libraries was done on an Illumina NovaSeq, producing 2 x 150 bp paired-end reads. The original pipeline was this. With migec v1.2.7, reads were demultiplexed and then collapsed into UMI-guided consensus sequences. Using mixcr v2.1.11, UMI consensuses were aligned to TRA and TRB V and J templates and then assembled into clonotypes. Clonotypes were classified as expanded or contracted when called significant by both edgeR and NoisET, with noise models trained on biological replicates. For edgeR calls, the cutoffs were a false discovery rate-adjusted p below 0.01 and a log2 fold-change threshold of 1. As an exploratory analysis of dynamics, max-normalized trajectories of the 1000 most abundant clonotypes were examined with PCA combined with hierarchical clustering. Separately sequenced CD4+ and CD8+ repertoires were used to assign the CD4 or CD8 phenotype of responding clones. The public reads were reprocessed in TCRdb via fastp at Q25 and MiXCR, keeping in-frame beta chains. Each entry merges the rows of one CDR3 protein and shows their most common DNA and genes. The V and J calls here are based on TCRdb, not the publication. Recorded for this sample are around 500,000 distinct CDR3 sequences; over 15% of them occurred a single time. About 12% of the sample lies in the top ten.

The source material was PBMCs or a T cell subset sorted from them (not recorded which). This sequence originates from an adult woman who had mild COVID-19 (a few samples of this study predate the infection). The sample titles of this study are shuffled in the database, so cell type and time point are left out; the donor was told from shared clones. The chain couples TRBV5-1 to TRBJ2-1, with 7 bases matching TRBD2. Here is the DNA: TGCGCCAGCAGCTTGGTGGGGGGAGGGGCCTACAATGAGCAGTTCTTC. Its coded protein is CASSLVGGGAYNEQFF.